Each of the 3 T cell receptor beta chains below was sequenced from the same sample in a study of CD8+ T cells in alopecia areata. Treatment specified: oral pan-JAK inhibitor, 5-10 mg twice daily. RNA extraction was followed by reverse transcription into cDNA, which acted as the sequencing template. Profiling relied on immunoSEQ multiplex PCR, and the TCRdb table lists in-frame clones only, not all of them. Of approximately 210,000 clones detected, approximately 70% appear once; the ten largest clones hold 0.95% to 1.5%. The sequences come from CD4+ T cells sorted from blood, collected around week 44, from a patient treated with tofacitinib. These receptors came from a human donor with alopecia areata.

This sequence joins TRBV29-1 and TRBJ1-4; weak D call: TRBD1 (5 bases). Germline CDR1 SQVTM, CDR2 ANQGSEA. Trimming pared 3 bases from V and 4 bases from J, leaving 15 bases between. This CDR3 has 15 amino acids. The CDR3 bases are TGCAGCGTTGATTACCGGCCTGGGGGTAATGAAAAACTGTTTTTT. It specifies CSVDYRPGGNEKLFF.

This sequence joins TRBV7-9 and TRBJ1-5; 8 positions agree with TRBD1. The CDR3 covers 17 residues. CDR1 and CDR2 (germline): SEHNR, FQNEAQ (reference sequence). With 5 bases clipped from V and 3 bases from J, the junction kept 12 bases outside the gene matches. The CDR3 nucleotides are TGTGCCAGCAGCCCGGGGTGGGGACAGGACGTCAATCAGCCCCAGCATTTT. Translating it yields CASSPGWGQDVNQPQHF.

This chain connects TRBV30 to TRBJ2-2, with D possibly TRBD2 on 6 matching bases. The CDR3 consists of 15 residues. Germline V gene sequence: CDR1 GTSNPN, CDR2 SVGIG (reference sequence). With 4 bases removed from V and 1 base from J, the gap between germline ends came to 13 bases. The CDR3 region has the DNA TGTGCCTGGAAGCTGTGGCGGGGGAACACCGGGGAGCTGTTTTTT. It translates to CAWKLWRGNTGELFF.